Listed below are T cell receptor beta chains from one sample, sequenced in a study of cytomegalovirus exposure and HLA in healthy donors. The repertoire was sequenced with immunoSEQ multiplex PCR; TCRdb's copy has only in-frame clones and lacks some. The profile covers 140,000 to 150,000 clones, with approximately 9% appearing a single time and about 1.7% taken by the ten largest. The sequencing sample was made of PBMCs. Source of these receptors: a male donor in good health and CMV-seronegative. Each CDR3 is given with its conserved first and last residue. A D gene is named only where the DNA matches it firmly.

D: TRBD2; V: TRBV7-2; CDR3: CASSFGLAGGDTQYF
D: TRBD1; V: TRBV5-6; CDR3: CASSPRTGSRGNYGYTF
D: TRBD1; V: TRBV4-1; CDR3: CASSQTGSGETQYF
D: NA; V: TRBV6-5; CDR3: CASSVDSTEAFF
D: NA; V: TRBV4-3; CDR3: CASSQDAQAPTEAFF
D: TRBD1; V: TRBV9; CDR3: CASGLGQGANNEQFF
D: TRBD1; V: TRBV29-1; CDR3: CSVWTGGTETQYF
D: TRBD2; V: TRBV6-5; CDR3: CASSYSGLGGNEQFF
D: TRBD1; V: TRBV5-1; CDR3: CASSVQGAGGTEAFF
D: TRBD2; V: TRBV7-2; CDR3: CASSLGLAGGFPPGELFF
D: NA; V: TRBV4-1; CDR3: CASSLVWGEGGEQYF
D: TRBD1; V: TRBV30; CDR3: CAWSVSRGQGNQPQHF
D: NA; V: TRBV19; CDR3: CASSMIGAGERGQPQHF
D: TRBD1; V: TRBV9; CDR3: CASSVRLQGGNTGELFF
D: TRBD1; V: TRBV28; CDR3: CASSLTGTYTEAFF
D: NA; V: TRBV4-1; CDR3: CASSQEGGVSTDTQYF
D: TRBD1; V: TRBV4-3; CDR3: CASSAGTGGGVNTEAFF
D: NA; V: TRBV5-1; CDR3: CASSLGQSTIEQFF
D: TRBD1; V: TRBV6-6; CDR3: CASSYWTGGTDTQYF
D: NA; V: TRBV4-1; CDR3: CASSQANRFASPLHF
D: TRBD2; V: TRBV2; CDR3: CASIGLAGDEQYF
D: TRBD1; V: TRBV7-8; CDR3: CASSLARRTGGEKYANEKLFF
D: NA; V: TRBV28; CDR3: CASSKPRGVGNTEAFF
D: NA; V: TRBV6-5; CDR3: CASNFREANTGELFF
D: NA; V: TRBV21-1; CDR3: CASSHPDRGNYEQYF
D: TRBD1; V: TRBV6-4; CDR3: CASSVGQGSYGYTF
D: NA; V: TRBV7-9; CDR3: CASSLGEAGRLQPQHF
D: NA; V: TRBV4-3; CDR3: CASNYGTTFTGELFF
D: NA; V: TRBV6-1; CDR3: CASTKRLDYGYTF
D: NA; V: TRBV25-1; CDR3: CASSASGGLGREQYF
D: NA; V: TRBV5-1; CDR3: CASSSLTRGGGELFF
D: TRBD1; V: TRBV7-9; CDR3: CASAATGDGETQYF
D: NA; V: TRBV9; CDR3: CASSVGGDSYNEQFF
D: NA; V: TRBV4-3; CDR3: CASSQEGTSYEQYF
D: NA; V: TRBV9; CDR3: CASSARDSKTYEQYF
D: TRBD1; V: TRBV28; CDR3: CASRSGTGQPQHF
D: NA; V: TRBV4-2; CDR3: CASSQETEDTQYF
D: NA; V: TRBV30; CDR3: CAGVPWGGTSGNTIYF
D: TRBD1; V: TRBV7-2; CDR3: CASSLTAGGFYGYTF
D: NA; V: TRBV7-9; CDR3: CASSSREPLNTGELFF
D: NA; V: TRBV29-1; CDR3: CSVVLGNSNEQFF
D: TRBD1; V: TRBV13; CDR3: CASSWTGETQYF
D: NA; V: TRBV7-8; CDR3: CASSLAGGKGEKLFF
D: TRBD2; V: TRBV4-1; CDR3: CASSSRTSGRSDEQFF
D: TRBD2; V: TRBV5-6; CDR3: CASRSPGLAASGELFF
D: NA; V: TRBV30; CDR3: CAWGDTGHLFF
D: NA; V: TRBV6-5; CDR3: CASSHRPRGYNEQFF
D: TRBD2; V: TRBV6-1; CDR3: CASSERSGITDTQYF